This T cell receptor beta chain came from a study of blood T cell repertoires in COVID-19. Study-wide context: Sites across the United States, Italy and Spain contributed samples from acute and convalescent COVID-19. From T cells, B-cell-depleted T cells, or PBMCs came the material, which was cDNA or gDNA.

Per the original data handling: Nucleated cell number was recorded as an estimate derived from reference gene primer amplification. Libraries were prepared by immunoSEQ multiplex PCR; TCRdb keeps only in-frame clonotypes and omits some of them. V, J and clone size derive from that table, while D and trimming were established from the DNA sequence. This table holds some 120,000 clones, roughly 80% found once. The CDR3 runs to 14 residues. CDR1 is SGHDT, CDR2 YYEEEE, per germline. V was cut by 7 bases and J by 1 base, with 15 bases left in between. This chain connects TRBV5-6 to TRBJ2-7; D perhaps matches TRBD1 (6 bases). The source material was peripheral blood. The receptor was isolated from a man aged 55-75 years with acute or convalescent COVID-19. The CDR3 DNA reads as TGTGCCAGCTCCCTCGGGACATTATCCTACGAGCAGTACTTC. Protein: CASSLGTLSYEQYF. The entire variable domain, with the rest obtained from reference TRBV5-6 and TRBJ2-7, is as follows: DAGVTQSPTHLIKTRGQQVTLRCSPKSGHDTVSWYQQALGQGPQFIFQYYEEEERQRGNFPDRFSGHQFPNYSSELNVNALLLGDSALYLCASSLGTLSYEQYFGPGTRLTVT.